This section outlines one TCR beta chain sequence together with its context. Antigen: not known. The data derive from a study of CD8 T cells in Susac syndrome. Findings and limits, study-wide: As the study acknowledged, the number of individuals who were part of its TCR sequencing and HLA analysis was relatively small.

Treatment-naive patients with stable or active relapsing-remitting disease served as multiple sclerosis controls. TEMRA cells were FACS-enriched, with CD8+ and CD4+ T cells isolated negatively. The CDR3 runs to 15 residues. Germline V gene data show CDR1 as DFQATT and CDR2 as SNEGSKA (reference sequence). J was trimmed by 3 bases and V by 3 bases; bases with no gene match: 8. RNA, at about 0.45 to 1 ug, was reverse transcribed with random hexamers. Across 54 Vbeta and 13 Jbeta, TCR beta CDR3 was amplified with immunoSEQ multiplex PCR. MiXCR was run by TCRdb on the immunoSEQ multiplex PCR reads, yielding one entry per CDR3 protein. The sample lists around 200,000 distinct CDR3 sequences, about 94% occurring once.

The chain is built from TRBV20-1 and TRBJ1-5, with 7 bases lining up with TRBD1. Sequencing input: CD4+ T cells from PBMCs. This receptor was obtained from a human donor with multiple sclerosis. The CDR3 bases are TGCAGTGCTAGCGGACAGGTAAAAGACAATCAGCCCCAGCATTTT. This encodes CSASGQVKDNQPQHF.